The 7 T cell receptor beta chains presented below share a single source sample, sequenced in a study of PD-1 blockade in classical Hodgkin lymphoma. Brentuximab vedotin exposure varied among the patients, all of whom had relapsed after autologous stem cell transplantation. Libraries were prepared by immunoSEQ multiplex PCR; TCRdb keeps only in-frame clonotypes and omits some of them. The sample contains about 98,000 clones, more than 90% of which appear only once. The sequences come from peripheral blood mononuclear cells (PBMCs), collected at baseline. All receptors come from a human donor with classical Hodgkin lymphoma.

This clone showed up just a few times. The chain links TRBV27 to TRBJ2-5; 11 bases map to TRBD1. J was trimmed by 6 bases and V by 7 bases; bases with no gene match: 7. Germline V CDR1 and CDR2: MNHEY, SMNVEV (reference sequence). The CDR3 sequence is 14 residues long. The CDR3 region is CASIPGQGVKTQYF. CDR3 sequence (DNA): TGTGCCAGCATCCCGGGACAGGGGGTGAAGACCCAGTACTTC.

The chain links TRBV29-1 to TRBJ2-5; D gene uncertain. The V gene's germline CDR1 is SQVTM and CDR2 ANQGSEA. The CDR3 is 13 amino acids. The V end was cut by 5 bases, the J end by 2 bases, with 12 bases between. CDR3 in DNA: TGCAGCGTTAACAGAGAACCTCAAGAGACCCAGTACTTC. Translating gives CSVNREPQETQYF. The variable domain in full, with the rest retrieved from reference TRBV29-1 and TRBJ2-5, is SAVISQKPSRDICQRGTSLTIQCQVDSQVTMMFWYRQQPGQSLTLIATANQGSEATYESGFVIDKFPISRPNLTFSTLTVSNMSPEDSSIYLCSVNREPQETQYFGPGTRLLVL.

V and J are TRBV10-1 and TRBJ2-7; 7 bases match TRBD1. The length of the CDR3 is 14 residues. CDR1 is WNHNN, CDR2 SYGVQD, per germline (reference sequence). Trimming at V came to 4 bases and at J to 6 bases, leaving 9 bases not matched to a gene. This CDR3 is CASSGIDRAGEQYF. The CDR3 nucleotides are TGCGCCAGCAGTGGAATTGACAGGGCGGGCGAGCAGTACTTC.

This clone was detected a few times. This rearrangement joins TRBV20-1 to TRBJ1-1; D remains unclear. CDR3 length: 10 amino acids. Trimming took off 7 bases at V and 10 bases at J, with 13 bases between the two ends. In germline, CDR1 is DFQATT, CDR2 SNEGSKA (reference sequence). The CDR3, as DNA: TGCAGTGTTTGGACCACTCCAGCTTTCTTT. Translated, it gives CSVWTTPAFF.

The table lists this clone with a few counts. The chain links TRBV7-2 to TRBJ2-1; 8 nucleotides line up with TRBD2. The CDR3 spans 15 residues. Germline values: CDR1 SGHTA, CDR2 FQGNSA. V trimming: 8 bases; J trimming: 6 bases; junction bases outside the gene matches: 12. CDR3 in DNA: TGTGCCAGCTCCTTGGCGGGAGGCCGCTCCAATGAGCAGTTCTTC. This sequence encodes CASSLAGGRSNEQFF. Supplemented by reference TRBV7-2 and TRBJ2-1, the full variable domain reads GAGVSQSPSNKVTEKGKDVELRCDPISGHTALYWYRQSLGQGLEFLIYFQGNSAPDKSGLPSDRFSAERTGGSVSTLTIQRTQQEDSAVYLCASSLAGGRSNEQFFGPGTRLTVL.

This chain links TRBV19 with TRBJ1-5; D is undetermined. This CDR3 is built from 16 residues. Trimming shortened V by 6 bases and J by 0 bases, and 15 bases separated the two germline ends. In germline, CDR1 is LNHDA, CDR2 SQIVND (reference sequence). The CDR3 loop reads CASRIRADYSNQPQHF. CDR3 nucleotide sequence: TGTGCCAGTAGAATCCGGGCAGACTATAGCAATCAGCCCCAGCATTTT.

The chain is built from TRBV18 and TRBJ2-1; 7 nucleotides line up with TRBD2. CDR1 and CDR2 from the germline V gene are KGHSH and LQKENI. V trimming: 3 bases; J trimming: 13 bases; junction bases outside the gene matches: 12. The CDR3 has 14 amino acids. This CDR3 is CASSPLAASSVQFF. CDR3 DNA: TGTGCCAGCTCACCCCTAGCGGCTAGTTCTGTTCAGTTCTTC.